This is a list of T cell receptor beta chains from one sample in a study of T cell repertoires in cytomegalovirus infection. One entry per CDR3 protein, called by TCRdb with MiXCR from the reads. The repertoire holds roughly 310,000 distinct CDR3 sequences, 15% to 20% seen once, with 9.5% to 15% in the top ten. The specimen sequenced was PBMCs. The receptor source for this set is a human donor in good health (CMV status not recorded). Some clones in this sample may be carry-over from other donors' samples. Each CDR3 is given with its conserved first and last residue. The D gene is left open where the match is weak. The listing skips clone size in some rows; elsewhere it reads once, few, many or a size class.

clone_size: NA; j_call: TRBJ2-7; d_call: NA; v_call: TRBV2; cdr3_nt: TGTGCCAGCAGTGGAAATGGAGGACAGTTGTCGGGCGAGCAGTACTTC; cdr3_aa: CASSGNGGQLSGEQYF
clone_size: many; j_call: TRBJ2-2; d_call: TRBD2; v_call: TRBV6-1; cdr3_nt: TGTGCCAGCAGTTCGTTAGCGGGGGCGGGAGGCGGGGAGCTGTTTTTT; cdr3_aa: CASSSLAGAGGGELFF
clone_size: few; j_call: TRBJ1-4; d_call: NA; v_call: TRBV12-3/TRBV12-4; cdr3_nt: TGTGCCAGCACTAAGGGAACCTTTACTGAAAAACTGTTTTTT; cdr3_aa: CASTKGTFTEKLFF
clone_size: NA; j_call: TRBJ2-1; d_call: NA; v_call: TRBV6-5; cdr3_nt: TGTGCCAGCAGTCGCATTTGGCCAACTAGCTCCTACAATGAGCAGTTCTTC; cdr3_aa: CASSRIWPTSSYNEQFF
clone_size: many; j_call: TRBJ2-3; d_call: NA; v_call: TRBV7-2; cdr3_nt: TGTGCCAGCAGCCCGTGGGGCAGCAGCACAGATACGCAGTATTTT; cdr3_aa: CASSPWGSSTDTQYF
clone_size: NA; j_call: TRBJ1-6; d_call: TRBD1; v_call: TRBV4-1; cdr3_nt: TGCGCCAGCAGCCACGTGGGACAGAATTCACCCCTCCACTTT; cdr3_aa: CASSHVGQNSPLHF
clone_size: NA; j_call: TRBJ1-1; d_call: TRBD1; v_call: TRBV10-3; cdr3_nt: TGTGCCATCAGTGACCCGGGACAGGGGAACACTGAAGCTTTCTTT; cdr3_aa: CAISDPGQGNTEAFF
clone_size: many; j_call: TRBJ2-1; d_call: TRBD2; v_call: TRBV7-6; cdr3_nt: TGTGCCAGCAGCTTCAGCGGGGGGTTCTACAATGAGCAGTTCTTC; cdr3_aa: CASSFSGGFYNEQFF
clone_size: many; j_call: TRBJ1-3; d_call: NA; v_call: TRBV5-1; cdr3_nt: TGCGCCAGCAGCTTGGTCGGTGAGGGGGCTGGAAACACCATATATTTT; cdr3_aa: CASSLVGEGAGNTIYF
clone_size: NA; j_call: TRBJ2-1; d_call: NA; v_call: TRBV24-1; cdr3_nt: TGTGCCACCAGTGATTTCAGGGCCCGGAAGCAGTTCTTC; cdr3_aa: CATSDFRARKQFF
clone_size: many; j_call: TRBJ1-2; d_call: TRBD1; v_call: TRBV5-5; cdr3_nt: TGTGCCAGCAGCGGGGGACAGGGGTATCATGGCTACACCTTC; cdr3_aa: CASSGGQGYHGYTF
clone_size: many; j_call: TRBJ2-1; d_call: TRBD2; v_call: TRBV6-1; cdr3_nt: TGTGCCACCCCGGCTGGGGGGGGAGGCAATGAGCAGTTCTTC; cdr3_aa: CATPAGGGGNEQFF
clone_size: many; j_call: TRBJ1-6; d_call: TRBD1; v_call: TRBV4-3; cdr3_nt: TGCGCCAGCAGCTTCACCGGGACAGTCAATTCACCCCTCCACTTT; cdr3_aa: CASSFTGTVNSPLHF
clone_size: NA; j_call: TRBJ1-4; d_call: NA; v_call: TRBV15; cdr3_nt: TGTGCCACCAGCTCTCTCAGGGAGGGACTAAGTGAAAAACTGTTTTTT; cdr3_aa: CATSSLREGLSEKLFF
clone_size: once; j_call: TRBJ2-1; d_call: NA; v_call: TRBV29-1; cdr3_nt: TGCAGCGCAACAGGGTCGACTTACAATGAGCAGTTCTTC; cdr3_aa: CSATGSTYNEQFF
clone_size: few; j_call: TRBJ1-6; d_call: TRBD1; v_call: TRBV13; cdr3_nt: TGTGCCAGCAGCTATGACAGGGCCGCGGCGTATGGGAGCAATTCACCCCTCCACTTT; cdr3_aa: CASSYDRAAAYGSNSPLHF
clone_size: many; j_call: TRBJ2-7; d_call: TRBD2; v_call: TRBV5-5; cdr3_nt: TGTGCCAGCAGCTTGGGACTAGCGGGGGACCTGTACGAGCAGTACTTC; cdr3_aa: CASSLGLAGDLYEQYF
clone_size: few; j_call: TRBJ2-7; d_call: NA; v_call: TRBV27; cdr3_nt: TGTGCCAGCAGTTTCGTAGGGGTTCACAGCAACCGCCAGTACTTC; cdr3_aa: CASSFVGVHSNRQYF
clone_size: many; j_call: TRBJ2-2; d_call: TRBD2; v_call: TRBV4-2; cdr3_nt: TGTGCCAGCAGCCAAGATCCCGGACTAGCGGCGAACACCGGGGAGCTGTTTTTT; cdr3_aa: CASSQDPGLAANTGELFF
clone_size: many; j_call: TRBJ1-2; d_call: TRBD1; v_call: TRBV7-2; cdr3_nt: TGTGCCAGCAGCTTAGCGTCAGGGGGCTTGAACTATGGCTACACCTTC; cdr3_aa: CASSLASGGLNYGYTF
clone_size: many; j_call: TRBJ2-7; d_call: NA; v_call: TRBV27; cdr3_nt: TGTGCCAGCAGTTTAGGCAGTCCCTACGAGCAGTACTTC; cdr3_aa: CASSLGSPYEQYF
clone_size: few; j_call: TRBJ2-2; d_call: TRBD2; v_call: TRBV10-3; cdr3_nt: TGTGCCACCCGACTAGCTGACACCGGGGAGCTGTTTTTT; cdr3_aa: CATRLADTGELFF
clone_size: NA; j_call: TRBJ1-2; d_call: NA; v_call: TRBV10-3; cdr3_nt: TGTGCCATCAGTGAAAGTTGGGAACAGTCCTTACCCTCCACCTTC; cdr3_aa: CAISESWEQSLPSTF
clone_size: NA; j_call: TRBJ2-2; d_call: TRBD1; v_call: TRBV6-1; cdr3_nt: TGTGCCAGCAGTCAGGGACAGGGACACACCGGGGAGCTGTTTTTT; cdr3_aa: CASSQGQGHTGELFF
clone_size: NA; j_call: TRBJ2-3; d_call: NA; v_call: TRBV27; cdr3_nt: TGTGCCAGCAGTTTGGCAGGGCGATCCGGAGATACGCAGTATTTT; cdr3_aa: CASSLAGRSGDTQYF
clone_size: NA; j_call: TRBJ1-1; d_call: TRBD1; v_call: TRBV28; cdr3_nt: TGTGCCAGCTGGACAGGGCAGACTGAAGCTTTCTTT; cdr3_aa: CASWTGQTEAFF
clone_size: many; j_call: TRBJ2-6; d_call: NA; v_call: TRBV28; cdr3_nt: TGTGCCAGCAGTTTAGAACCCCCCAGGGGGGCCAACGTCCTGACTTTC; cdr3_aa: CASSLEPPRGANVLTF
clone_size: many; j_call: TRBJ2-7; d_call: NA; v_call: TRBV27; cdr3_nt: TGTGCCAGCAGTTTCCTCGACAGGTCTCACGAGCAGTACTTC; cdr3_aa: CASSFLDRSHEQYF
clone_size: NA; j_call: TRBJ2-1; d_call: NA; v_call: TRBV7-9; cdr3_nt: TGTGCCAGCACCCTAGGTCCAGAGTCCTACAATGAGCAGTTCTTC; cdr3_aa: CASTLGPESYNEQFF
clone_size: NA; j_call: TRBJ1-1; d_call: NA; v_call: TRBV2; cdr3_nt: TGTGCCAGCACCTATCAACAGGACCACACTGAAGCTTTCTTT; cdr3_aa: CASTYQQDHTEAFF
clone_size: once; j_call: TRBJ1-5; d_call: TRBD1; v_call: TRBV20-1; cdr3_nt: TGCAGTGCTAGAGAGGACAGGGAGGGTCAGCCCCAGCATTTT; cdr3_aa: CSAREDREGQPQHF
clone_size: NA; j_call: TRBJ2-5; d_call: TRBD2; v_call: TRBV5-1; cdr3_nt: TGCGCCAGCAGCATTAGCGGGGGGAATTTTCAAGAGACCCAGTACTTC; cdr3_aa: CASSISGGNFQETQYF
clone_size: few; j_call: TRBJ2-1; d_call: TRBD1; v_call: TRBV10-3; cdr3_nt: TGTGCCACGACAGGGGACCGGTACAATGAGCAGTTCTTC; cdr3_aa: CATTGDRYNEQFF
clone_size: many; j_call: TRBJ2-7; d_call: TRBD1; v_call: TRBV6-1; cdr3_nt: TGTGCCAGCAGACTGGACAGGGGGACCTTGGAGCAGTACTTC; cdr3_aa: CASRLDRGTLEQYF
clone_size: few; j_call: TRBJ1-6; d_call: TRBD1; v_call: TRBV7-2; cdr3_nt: TGTGCCAGCAGCACAGTTGGGACAGAAAATTCACCCCTCCACTTT; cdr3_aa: CASSTVGTENSPLHF
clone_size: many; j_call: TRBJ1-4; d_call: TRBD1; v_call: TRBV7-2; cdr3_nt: TGTGCCAGCAGTTACCCGGGACAGGGGTACGAAAAACTGTTTTTT; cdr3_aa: CASSYPGQGYEKLFF
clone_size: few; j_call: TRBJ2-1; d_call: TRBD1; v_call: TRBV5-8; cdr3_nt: TGTGCCAGCAGCTTTCATAACGGGGACAGTACTTACAATGAGCAGTTCTTC; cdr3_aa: CASSFHNGDSTYNEQFF
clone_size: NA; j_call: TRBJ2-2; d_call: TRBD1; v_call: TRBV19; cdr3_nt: TGTGCCAGTAGTTCGACAGGGGGTTTACACCGAAACACCGGGGAGCTGTTTTTT; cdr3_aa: CASSSTGGLHRNTGELFF
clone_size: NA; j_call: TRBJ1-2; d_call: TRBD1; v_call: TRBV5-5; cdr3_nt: TGTGCCAGCAGCCAGGGGACAGCTAACTATGGCTACACCTTC; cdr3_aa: CASSQGTANYGYTF
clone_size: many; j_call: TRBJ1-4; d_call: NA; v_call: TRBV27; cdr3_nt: TGTGCCAGCAGTACGTTACAGAGGGCGGGTGAAAAACTGTTTTTT; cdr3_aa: CASSTLQRAGEKLFF
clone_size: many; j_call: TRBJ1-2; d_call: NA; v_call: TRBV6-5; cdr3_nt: TGTGCCAGCAGTTACTCTAGTACAGTCTATGGCTACACCTTC; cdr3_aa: CASSYSSTVYGYTF
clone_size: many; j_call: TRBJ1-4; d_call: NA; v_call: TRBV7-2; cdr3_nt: TGTGCCAGCAGCGGGCCGGGCTACATACCGAATGAAAAACTGTTTTTT; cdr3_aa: CASSGPGYIPNEKLFF
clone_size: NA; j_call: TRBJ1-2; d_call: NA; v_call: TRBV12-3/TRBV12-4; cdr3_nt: TGTGCCAGCAGTGCGCAAGGGAGTCAGGGCGGCTACACCTTC; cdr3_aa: CASSAQGSQGGYTF
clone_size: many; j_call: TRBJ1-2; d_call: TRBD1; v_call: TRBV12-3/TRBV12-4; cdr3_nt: TGTGCCAGCAGTCAACCGGGACAGGAGTCCTATGGCTACACCTTC; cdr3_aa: CASSQPGQESYGYTF
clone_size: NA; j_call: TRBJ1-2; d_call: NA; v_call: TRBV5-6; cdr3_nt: TGTGCCAGCAGCTCGACGGGGGACGGGACTTATGGCTACACCTTC; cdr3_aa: CASSSTGDGTYGYTF
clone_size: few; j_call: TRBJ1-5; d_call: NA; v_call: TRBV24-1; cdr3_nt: TGTGCCACCAGCTGGGGGGGGTTTCAGCCCCAGCATTTT; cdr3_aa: CATSWGGFQPQHF
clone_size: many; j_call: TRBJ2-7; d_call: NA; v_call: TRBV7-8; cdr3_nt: TGTGCCAGCAGCTTAGAGGGAGGGGGCCTATACGAGCAGTACTTC; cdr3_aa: CASSLEGGGLYEQYF
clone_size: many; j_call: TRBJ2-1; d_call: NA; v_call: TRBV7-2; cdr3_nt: TGTGCCAGCAGCTTAGGGGGGCCCTACAATGAGCAGTTCTTC; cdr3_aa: CASSLGGPYNEQFF
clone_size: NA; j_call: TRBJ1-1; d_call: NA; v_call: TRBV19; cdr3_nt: TGTGCCAGTAGTATATCCAGGGAGGGCACTGAAGCTTTCTTT; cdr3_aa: CASSISREGTEAFF
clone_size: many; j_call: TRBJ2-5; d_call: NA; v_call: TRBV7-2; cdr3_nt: TGTGCCAGCAGCTTAGAACGGTACAGGGCGGGAGAGACCCAGTACTTC; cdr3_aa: CASSLERYRAGETQYF
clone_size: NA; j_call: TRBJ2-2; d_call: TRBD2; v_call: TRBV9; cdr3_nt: TGTGCCAGCAGCGTCGGGACTACGAACACCGGGGAGCTGTTTTTT; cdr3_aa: CASSVGTTNTGELFF
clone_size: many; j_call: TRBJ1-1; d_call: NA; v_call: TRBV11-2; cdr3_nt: TGTGCCAGCAGCTTAGTATATTCCAGGCAGAACACTGAAGCTTTCTTT; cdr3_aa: CASSLVYSRQNTEAFF
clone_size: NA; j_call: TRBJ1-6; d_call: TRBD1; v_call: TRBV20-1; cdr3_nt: TGCAGTGCTAGGGACGGACAGGACTTCTATAATTCACCCCTCCACTTT; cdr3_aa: CSARDGQDFYNSPLHF
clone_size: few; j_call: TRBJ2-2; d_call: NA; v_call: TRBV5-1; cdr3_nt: TGCGCCAGCAGCTGGACTGACGGGAACACCGGGGAGCTGTTTTTT; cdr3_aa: CASSWTDGNTGELFF
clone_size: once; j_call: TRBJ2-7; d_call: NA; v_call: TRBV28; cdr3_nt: TGTGCCATCAGGGTGGGGTCCTACGAGCAGTACTTC; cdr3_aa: CAIRVGSYEQYF
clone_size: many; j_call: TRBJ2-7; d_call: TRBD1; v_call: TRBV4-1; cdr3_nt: TGCGCCAGCAGCGAGGAGGTTCAGGGGGCCTTATTAATTCCCTACGAGCAGTACTTC; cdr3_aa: CASSEEVQGALLIPYEQYF
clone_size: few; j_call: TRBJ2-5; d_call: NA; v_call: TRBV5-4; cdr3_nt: TGTGCCAGCAGTTACCGAGGTGGCGGCACACCCAGAGAGACCCAGTACTTC; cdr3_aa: CASSYRGGGTPRETQYF